Listed below are T cell receptor beta chains from one sample, sequenced in a study of T cell responses to AZD1222 COVID-19 vaccine. Sequencing was performed with immunoSEQ multiplex PCR; in TCRdb, only in-frame clones are kept and a portion is missing. The table records about 170,000 clones, around 88% of them present only once. Source: peripheral blood, taken 28 days after the second AZD1222 dose. The receptors shown here come from an adult who received the AZD1222 COVID-19 vaccine. The CDR3 runs from the conserved cysteine through the conserved F or W. The order of the fields is J gene, V gene, clone size, D gene, CDR3 DNA, CDR3 protein. D genes are given only for firm matches. Clone size is not always given. Where it is, it says once, few, many or a class for expanded clones.

>TRBJ2-7|TRBV13|.|.
TGTGCCAGCAGCTTAGGGGTTCGGACGGCTGGGTACGAGCAGTACTTC
CASSLGVRTAGYEQYF
>TRBJ1-6|TRBV20-1|.|.
TGCAGTGCTAGTCCCGGGACAAGGGGTTCACCCCTCCACTTT
CSASPGTRGSPLHF
>TRBJ1-5|TRBV5-6|.|.
TGTGCCAGCAGCTTGGGGCGTGATCAGCCCCAGCATTTT
CASSLGRDQPQHF
>TRBJ2-3|TRBV7-9|.|.
TGTGCCAGCAGCCAATGGCAAGGCACAGATACGCAGTATTTT
CASSQWQGTDTQYF
>TRBJ2-5|TRBV7-9|.|.
TGTGCCAGCAGCTTAAATCTGGAGACCCAGTACTTC
CASSLNLETQYF
>TRBJ2-6|TRBV19|.|.
TGTGCCAGTAGCAGAACCCCCTCTGGGGCCAACGTCCTGACTTTC
CASSRTPSGANVLTF
>TRBJ2-3|TRBV6-4|.|.
TGTGCCAGCAGGGGACTCACAGATACGCAGTATTTT
CASRGLTDTQYF
>TRBJ1-6|TRBV11-2|.|TRBD1
TGTGCCAGCAGGAGGCCGGGACAGGGGAGTTCACCCCTCCACTTT
CASRRPGQGSSPLHF
>TRBJ2-2|TRBV1|.|.
TGCACCAGCAGCCAAGATTCTAGCGGGGGGGAAAAACCTTACACCGGGGAGCTGTTTTTT
CTSSQDSSGGEKPYTGELFF
>TRBJ1-1|TRBV27|.|TRBD1
TGTGCCAGCAGGAACGGGGACAGGGGGCTCACGGGCACTGAAGCTTTCTTT
CASRNGDRGLTGTEAFF
>TRBJ2-1|TRBV19|few|.
TGTGCCAGTCTTGAGCAGTTCTTC
CASLEQFF
>TRBJ1-2|TRBV6-5|.|.
TGTGCCAGCAGTTTACCCCGGGGGGCGGTTATCTATGGCTACACCTTC
CASSLPRGAVIYGYTF
>TRBJ2-3|TRBV9|.|TRBD2
TGTGCCAGTGCGGGGGGGCCAGGCAGGGCAGATACGCAGTATTTT
CASAGGPGRADTQYF
>TRBJ1-4|TRBV18|.|.
TGTGCCAGCTCACCTGACCTTGGGGTGTCTAATGAAAAACTGTTTTTT
CASSPDLGVSNEKLFF
>TRBJ2-7|TRBV19|.|.
TGTGCCAACTGGACAGTCGAAGAGTACGAGCAGTACTTC
CANWTVEEYEQYF
>TRBJ1-5|TRBV6-5|.|TRBD1
TGTGCCAGCAGAAAGACAGGGGGAAATCAGCCCCAGCATTTT
CASRKTGGNQPQHF
>TRBJ1-6|TRBV6-1|.|TRBD1
TGTGCCAGCAGAGACAGGGTAGCGTATTCACCCCTCCACTTT
CASRDRVAYSPLHF
>TRBJ1-1|TRBV19|.|.
TGTGCCAGTAGCCCTCCAGGGTACACTGAAGCTTTCTTT
CASSPPGYTEAFF
>TRBJ2-3|TRBV6-2/TRBV6-3|.|TRBD2
TGTGCCAGCAGTCGATCTAGCGGGGGGGCAGATACGCAGTATTTT
CASSRSSGGADTQYF
>TRBJ1-4|TRBV4-2|.|.
TGTGCCAGCAGCCAAGATCCCGAGAGAGTCTTGGCTGAAAAACTGTTTTTT
CASSQDPERVLAEKLFF
>TRBJ1-5|TRBV19|.|.
TGTGCCAGTAGTATGATGGAGGGGACCGGTCTTTTGGATTTT
CASSMMEGTGLLDF
>TRBJ1-1|TRBV6-5|.|.
TGTGCCAGCAGTTACGTGGGGGGAGGAGTGAACACTGAAGCTTTCTTT
CASSYVGGGVNTEAFF
>TRBJ1-5|TRBV4-2|few|.
TGTGCCAGCAGCGCAGACAGAAATCAGCCCCAGCATTTT
CASSADRNQPQHF
>TRBJ1-5|TRBV6-1|.|.
TGTGCCAGCAGTGAAGGTTCAGCCAATCAGCCCCAGCATTTT
CASSEGSANQPQHF
>TRBJ2-5|TRBV15|.|TRBD2
TGTGCCACCAGCAAAACAGGACTAGCGGCAACAGAGACCCAGTACTTC
CATSKTGLAATETQYF
>TRBJ2-1|TRBV7-9|.|.
TGTGCCAGCAGCTTTGCGGAATCGGGGCGGAATGAGCAGTTCTTC
CASSFAESGRNEQFF
>TRBJ2-2|TRBV5-5|.|TRBD1
TGTGCCAGCAGCTTAGGACAGGGGATCGCCGGGGAGCTGTTTTTT
CASSLGQGIAGELFF
>TRBJ2-5|TRBV6-5|.|.
TGTGCCAGCAGTTGGGGCCGGAAACAAGAGACCCAGTACTTC
CASSWGRKQETQYF
>TRBJ1-4|TRBV4-2|.|TRBD1
TGTGCCAGCAGCCAAGATCTTTCAGGGGGTAGGGAAAAACTGTTTTTT
CASSQDLSGGREKLFF
>TRBJ2-1|TRBV5-1|.|TRBD1
TGCGCCAGCAGCTTAACCCAGACAGGGGGCGAGCAGTTCTTC
CASSLTQTGGEQFF
>TRBJ1-2|TRBV4-3|.|.
TGCGCCAGCAGCCAAGATCGAGAAGCCCTTTCGAACTATGGCTACACCTTC
CASSQDREALSNYGYTF
>TRBJ1-5|TRBV19|.|TRBD1
TGTGCCAGTAGTATCGGACAGGGGTTCCAGCCCCAGCATTTT
CASSIGQGFQPQHF
>TRBJ1-5|TRBV7-9|once|.
TGTGCCAGCAGCTTAGTAGGCATCAATCAGCCCCAGCATTTT
CASSLVGINQPQHF
>TRBJ2-7|TRBV18|once|.
TGTGCCAGCTCACCACGCGCGGACGAGCAGTACTTC
CASSPRADEQYF
>TRBJ1-4|TRBV7-8|.|TRBD1
TGTGCCAGCAGCCACCCAGGGGGCGTTTGGGAAAAACTGTTTTTT
CASSHPGGVWEKLFF
>TRBJ2-6|TRBV5-5|.|.
TGTGCCAGCAGCCCCCCGTCCTCTGGGGCCAACGTCCTGACTTTC
CASSPPSSGANVLTF
>TRBJ2-2|TRBV6-5|.|.
TGTGCCAGCAGTTACTTTAGGCCAAACACCGGGGAGCTGTTTTTT
CASSYFRPNTGELFF
>TRBJ2-3|TRBV7-9|.|.
TGTGCCAGCAGTGTCCCCTCCGATACGCAGTATTTT
CASSVPSDTQYF
>TRBJ2-7|TRBV5-1|once|.
TGCGCCAGCAGCTTGAGCGCGAGGGGGAGGGAGCAGTACTTC
CASSLSARGREQYF
>TRBJ2-3|TRBV7-2|.|TRBD2
TGTGCCAGCAGCTTAAATCCCCCCACTAGCGGTTCTAGCACAGATACGCAGTATTTT
CASSLNPPTSGSSTDTQYF
>TRBJ2-3|TRBV7-9|.|.
TGTGCCAGCAGTGGGGGGCGAGGGGCTAGCACAGATACGCAGTATTTT
CASSGGRGASTDTQYF
>TRBJ1-1|TRBV6-5|.|.
TGTGCCAGCAGCCCCGGGAGGAACACTGAAGCTTTCTTT
CASSPGRNTEAFF
>TRBJ2-5|TRBV6-5|.|.
TGTGCCAGCAGGAGATCCATCCAAGAGACCCAGTACTTC
CASRRSIQETQYF
>TRBJ2-2|TRBV5-1|once|.
TGCGCCAGCAGCTTGGCCGAAAAGGGGAACACCGGGGAGCTGTTTTTT
CASSLAEKGNTGELFF
>TRBJ2-7|TRBV7-2|.|.
TGTGCCAGCAGCGCCCCGACTAGCTACGAGCAGTACTTC
CASSAPTSYEQYF
>TRBJ1-1|TRBV2|.|.
TGTGCCAGCAGTGGGGGAGACAAAGTGGCTGAAGCTTTCTTT
CASSGGDKVAEAFF
>TRBJ2-5|TRBV11-2|.|TRBD1
TGTGCCAGCAGCCCGACAGGGGGCGGGGAGACCCAGTACTTC
CASSPTGGGETQYF
>TRBJ2-7|TRBV14|.|.
TGTGCCAGCAGCAATACCCGGGACGGACCCTACGAGCAGTACTTC
CASSNTRDGPYEQYF
>TRBJ2-7|TRBV27|.|.
TGTGCCAGCAGTCCTTTGAGGGCGTCCGAGCAGTACTTC
CASSPLRASEQYF
>TRBJ1-5|TRBV4-1|.|TRBD1
TGCGCCAGCAGCCAACCCACGGGACAGAAGAATCAGCCCCAGCATTTT
CASSQPTGQKNQPQHF